Below, one T cell receptor beta chain is given with its context. A junction boundary mismatches the germline segment, possibly from a read error. Looked up from germline, CDR1 is SEHNR and CDR2 is FQNEAQ (reference sequence). This CDR3 is built from 18 residues. These data come from a study of glioma-infiltrating T cells. Using RNA template, CDR3s of TCR alpha and beta were amplified with iRepertoire arm-PCR. Input was roughly 85-450 ng of tissue mRNA or PBMC total RNA. TCRdb reprocessed the multiplex PCR reads via MiXCR and lists one record per CDR3 protein. The repertoire includes approximately 140,000 distinct CDR3 sequences, under 25% of them detected once, and around a quarter sits in the top ten.

Material for sequencing was glioma tissue, nonneoplastic brain tissue, or PBMCs (not recorded which). V usage is TRBV7-9 and J usage is TRBJ2-3, with 10 bases that match TRBD2. This receptor was identified in a human donor with low-grade glioma or glioblastoma, undergoing nonglioma brain surgery, or in good health (not recorded which). CDR3 loop: CASSILRASGGGTDTQYF. The CDR3 DNA sequence: TGCGCCAGCAGCATCCTTAGGGCCAGCGGGGGGGGCACAGATACGCAGTATTTT. Full variable domain (rest looked up from reference TRBV7-9 and TRBJ2-3): DTGVSQNPRHKITKRGQNVTFRCDPISEHNRLYWYRQTLGQGPEFLTYFQNEAQLEKSRLLSDRFSAERPKGSFSTLEIQRTEQGDSAMYLCASSILRASGGGTDTQYFGPGTRLTVL.